The 26 T cell receptor beta chains listed next were all sequenced from one sample in a study of shared clonotypes between healthy human individuals. Measured with immunoSEQ multiplex PCR; TCRdb has only the in-frame clones, and not every one. Of approximately 720,000 clones listed, roughly 70% are singletons. Material for sequencing was memory CD4+ T cells sorted from blood. Subset here: CD45RA-negative fraction. These TCRs come from a woman aged 25 to 39 in good health.

Turning to this clone: Other DNA sequences of this sample code for an identical CDR3. The gene calls are TRBV18 and TRBJ2-2; 9 bases are shared with TRBD1. Germline values: CDR1 KGHSH, CDR2 LQKENI. After removal of 0 bases from V and 5 bases from J, the junction contained 7 bases not matched to a gene. CDR3 length equals 17 residues. The CDR3 coding sequence is TGTGCCAGCTCACCACCGACCGGACAGGGGAGAACCGGGGAGCTGTTTTTT. Its translation is CASSPPTGQGRTGELFF.

The chain combines TRBV5-1 with TRBJ1-2; 9 bases fit TRBD1. This CDR3 spans 13 amino acids. J gave up 8 bases and V 4 bases, and 6 bases lay outside the gene matches. Germline V gene data show CDR1 as SGHRS and CDR2 as YFSETQ. CDR3 protein: CASSDRDRDGYTF. CDR3 coding DNA: TGCGCCAGCAGCGACCGGGACAGGGACGGCTACACCTTC.

This clone came up many times. The chain uses TRBV28 and TRBJ2-1; 7 bases agree with TRBD2. Germline CDR1 reads MDHEN; CDR2 reads SYDVKM. This CDR3 spans 15 amino acids. J gave up 0 bases and V 4 bases, and 3 bases lay outside the gene matches. Here the CDR3 DNA reads TGTGCCAGCAGTTGGGGGGGGAGCTCCTACAATGAGCAGTTCTTC. Its protein product is CASSWGGSSYNEQFF.

This clone showed up just a few times. The V and J genes are TRBV5-4 and TRBJ2-5; D not certain. Germline CDR1 SGHNT, CDR2 YYREEE (reference sequence). CDR3 length equals 13 residues. The V end was cut by 2 bases, the J end by 5 bases, with 10 bases between. The CDR3 protein is CASSFKGIETQYF. CDR3 nucleotides: TGTGCCAGCAGCTTCAAAGGGATCGAGACCCAGTACTTC. Full variable domain (missing parts from reference TRBV5-4 and TRBJ2-5): ETGVTQSPTHLIKTRGQQVTLRCSSQSGHNTVSWYQQALGQGPQFIFQYYREEENGRGNFPPRFSGLQFPNYSSELNVNALELDDSALYLCASSFKGIETQYFGPGTRLLVL.

This sequence joins TRBV15 and TRBJ2-2; 12 bases map to TRBD1. After removal of 4 bases from V and 7 bases from J, the junction contained 10 bases not matched to a gene. The CDR3 covers 17 residues. In germline, CDR1 is LNHNV, CDR2 YYDKDF (reference sequence). As DNA, the CDR3 is TGTGCCACCAGCATGGCGCGTGGGACAGGGGGCTTCGGGGAGCTGTTTTTT. Amino acids: CATSMARGTGGFGELFF. The full variable domain, with the rest looked up from reference TRBV15 and TRBJ2-2, is DAMVIQNPRYQVTQFGKPVTLSCSQTLNHNVMYWYQQKSSQAPKLLFHYYDKDFNNEADTPDNFQSRRPNTSFCFLDIRSPGLGDTAMYLCATSMARGTGGFGELFFGEGSRLTVL.

V and J are TRBV27 and TRBJ2-2, with 14 bases matching TRBD2. CDR3 length: 17 amino acids. V gave up 7 bases and J gave up 4 bases; unmatched junction bases: 8. In germline, CDR1 is MNHEY, CDR2 SMNVEV (reference sequence). The CDR3 region has the DNA TGTGCCAGCATCGAGTTTGGACTAGCGGGAGGCACCGGGGAGCTGTTTTTT. Its protein product is CASIEFGLAGGTGELFF.

The chain links TRBV9 to TRBJ1-4; D remains unclear. The ends were cut back, 0 bases at V and 7 bases at J, with 13 bases in the middle. Germline loops: CDR1 SGDLS, CDR2 YYNGEE. The CDR3 sequence is 15 residues long. CDR3 bases: TGTGCCAGCAGCGTAGGCGTGGAAGTAGGTGAAAAACTGTTTTTT. It encodes CASSVGVEVGEKLFF.

The chain has TRBV18 and TRBJ2-5; 10 bases match TRBD1. The germline V gene has CDR1 KGHSH and CDR2 LQKENI. Trimming cost V 4 bases and J 6 bases; bases outside gene matches: 5. The CDR3 sequence is 14 residues long. The CDR3 DNA follows: TGTGCCAGCTCACGACAGGGGGCGTCAAAGACCCAGTACTTC. Translating it yields CASSRQGASKTQYF.

The sample holds many counts of this clone. The chain carries TRBV25-1 and TRBJ2-3; 7 bases map to TRBD1. V gave up 4 bases and J gave up 2 bases; unmatched junction bases: 6. CDR1 is MGHDK and CDR2 is SYGVNS in the germline V gene. The CDR3 has 15 residues. The CDR3 spells CASSAYRGITDTQYF. CDR3 bases: TGTGCCAGCAGTGCTTACAGGGGAATCACAGATACGCAGTATTTT.

The rearrangement uses TRBV5-4 and TRBJ2-7; the match to TRBD1 covers 7 bases. J gave up 4 bases and V 0 bases, and 4 bases lay outside the gene matches. CDR3 size: 14 residues. Germline CDR1 SGHNT, CDR2 YYREEE (reference sequence). The CDR3 loop reads CASSLAGTDYEQYF. In nucleotides, the CDR3 is TGTGCCAGCAGCTTGGCCGGGACAGATTACGAGCAGTACTTC.

The chain has TRBV20-1 and TRBJ1-4; D is unclear. Germline lookup yields CDR1 DFQATT and CDR2 SNEGSKA (reference sequence). CDR3 size: 11 residues. Trimming shortened V by 6 bases and J by 10 bases, and 12 bases separated the two germline ends. CDR3 bases: TGCAGTGCCCGGGAGGTACGAAAACTGTTTTTT. Its translation: CSAREVRKLFF.

V gene TRBV5-1 combines with J gene TRBJ2-1; maybe TRBD1 (5 bases). This CDR3 comprises 13 residues. The V gene's germline CDR1 is SGHRS and CDR2 YFSETQ. V dropped 2 bases and J dropped 4 bases, with 7 bases sitting between them. The CDR3 spells CASSFDSYNEQFF. Here the CDR3 DNA reads TGCGCCAGCAGCTTCGACAGTTACAATGAGCAGTTCTTC. The complete variable domain, with remaining parts taken from reference TRBV5-1 and TRBJ2-1, reads KAGVTQTPRYLIKTRGQQVTLSCSPISGHRSVSWYQQTPGQGLQFLFEYFSETQRNKGNFPGRFSGRQFSNSRSEMNVSTLELGDSALYLCASSFDSYNEQFFGPGTRLTVL.

The V call is TRBV6-6, the J call TRBJ1-2; D unresolved. V shed 3 bases and J shed 8 bases, with 10 bases lying between them. Germline lookup yields CDR1 MNHNY and CDR2 SVGAGI (reference sequence). The CDR3 length is 12 residues. CDR3 DNA sequence: TGTGCCAGCAGTTATAGGGTCTGGGGCTACACCTTC. Its translation is CASSYRVWGYTF.

The CDR3 protein is CASSYSSASYDEQFF. In nucleotides, the CDR3 is TGTGCCAGCAGTTACTCGTCGGCTAGTTACGATGAGCAGTTCTTC. The chain has TRBV6-5 and TRBJ2-1, with D unresolved. Germline CDR1 and CDR2: MNHEY and SVGAGI. The V and J ends lost 0 bases and 8 bases respectively, with 14 bases between them. The CDR3 has 15 amino acids.

This clone was counted ten times or more. The V call is TRBV7-2, the J call TRBJ2-1; D remains unclear. With 5 bases removed from V and 5 bases from J, the gap between germline ends came to 10 bases. Looked up from germline, CDR1 is SGHTA and CDR2 is FQGNSA. CDR3 length equals 13 residues. The CDR3 spells CASSAQRDNEQFF. CDR3 bases: TGTGCCAGCAGCGCCCAGCGAGACAATGAGCAGTTCTTC.

A single count supports this clone. The rearrangement joins TRBV2 to TRBJ1-4; D perhaps matches TRBD1 (5 bases). The CDR3 runs 15 residues. V was shortened by 5 bases and J by 8 bases, with 18 bases between the two germline ends. The germline V gene has CDR1 SNHLY and CDR2 FYNNEI. The CDR3 spells CASSLWGTESEKLFF. The CDR3 DNA reads TGTGCCAGCAGTCTATGGGGGACTGAATCCGAAAAACTGTTTTTT.

The chain has TRBV5-4 and TRBJ1-1; unclear D gene. This CDR3 region has 13 residues. V lost 7 bases and J 1 base, leaving 11 bases between the germline ends. Germline loops: CDR1 SGHNT, CDR2 YYREEE (reference sequence). The chain's CDR3 is CASGEVGNTEAFF. The CDR3 region has the DNA TGTGCCAGCGGGGAAGTCGGGAACACTGAAGCTTTCTTT.

This clone was recorded at least ten times. The V and J genes are TRBV11-2 and TRBJ2-7; 9 bases align to TRBD2. The trim removed 5 bases at V and 2 bases at J, leaving 10 bases unmatched. CDR1 is SGHAT, CDR2 FQNNGV, per germline. The CDR3 consists of 16 residues. The DNA for the CDR3 is TGTGCCAGCAGCCAACTAGCTAGCGGGACTGCCTACGAGCAGTACTTC. It encodes CASSQLASGTAYEQYF.

The chain recombines TRBV11-1 with TRBJ2-5, with TRBD2 matching 7 bases. Germline trimming cut 6 bases from V and 0 bases from J; bases unmatched to any gene: 10. This CDR3 region has 16 residues. Germline V gene lookup returns CDR1 SGHAT and CDR2 FQDESV (reference sequence). CDR3 nucleotide sequence: TGTGCCAGCAGTGAGGGGAGGGGAGCGTACCAAGAGACCCAGTACTTC. Translating gives CASSEGRGAYQETQYF.

The chain links TRBV28 to TRBJ1-2; 7 bases line up with TRBD1. Germline trimming cut 1 base from V and 4 bases from J; bases unmatched to any gene: 3. Germline CDR1 MDHEN, CDR2 SYDVKM. This CDR3 spans 14 amino acids. CDR3 in amino acids: CASSLLTGSYGYTF. DNA of the CDR3: TGTGCCAGCAGTTTATTGACAGGGAGCTATGGCTACACCTTC.

This chain uses TRBV19 with TRBJ1-1, with 8 bases aligning to TRBD1. The CDR3 is 15 residues long. Germline lookup yields CDR1 LNHDA and CDR2 SQIVND (reference sequence). The trim removed 1 base at V and 7 bases at J, leaving 8 bases unmatched. CDR3 DNA sequence: TGTGCCAGTAGTATAGTTGGACAGGGTTTTGGTGAAGCTTTCTTT. Amino acid sequence: CASSIVGQGFGEAFF. The full variable domain, with the rest looked up from reference TRBV19 and TRBJ1-1, is DGGITQSPKYLFRKEGQNVTLSCEQNLNHDAMYWYRQDPGQGLRLIYYSQIVNDFQKGDIAEGYSVSREKKESFPLTVTSAQKNPTAFYLCASSIVGQGFGEAFFGQGTRLTVV.

This clone appeared a single time. The chain employs TRBV5-4 and TRBJ2-1; 8 nucleotides align to TRBD2. Germline loops: CDR1 SGHNT, CDR2 YYREEE (reference sequence). V lost 4 bases and J lost 14; bases outside the gene matches: 20. This CDR3 comprises 16 residues. The CDR3 spells CASSQDLQRETVREFF. CDR3 sequence (DNA): TGTGCCAGCAGCCAAGATCTCCAGCGGGAGACGGTCCGGGAGTTCTTC.

The CDR3 reads CASSPSTGINYGYTF. CDR3 coding DNA: TGTGCCAGCTCACCTTCGACGGGAATTAACTATGGCTACACCTTC. The chain employs TRBV18 and TRBJ1-2; D is unclear. The CDR3 contains 15 residues. V shed 3 bases and J shed 1 base, with 12 bases lying between them. Germline values: CDR1 KGHSH, CDR2 LQKENI.

The chain joins TRBV7-9 to TRBJ2-7, with D perhaps TRBD2 (7 bases). Germline V CDR1 and CDR2: SEHNR, FQNEAQ (reference sequence). The CDR3 contains 14 residues. The germline V and J ends were trimmed by 2 bases and 5 bases, with 13 bases remaining between them. CDR3 sequence (DNA): TGTGCCAGCAGCTTACGGGGGGCGGCAGACGAGCAGTACTTC. Translation gives CASSLRGAADEQYF.

The CDR3 loop is CASSLDTSGHNEQFF. The CDR3, as DNA: TGCGCCAGCAGCTTGGATACTAGCGGCCACAATGAGCAGTTCTTC. V is TRBV5-1 and J is TRBJ2-1, with 8 bases matching TRBD2. This CDR3 contains 15 residues. Germline CDR1 SGHRS, CDR2 YFSETQ. After removal of 0 bases from V and 5 bases from J, the junction contained 4 bases not matched to a gene. The full variable domain, in which reference TRBV5-1 and TRBJ2-1 provide the parts outside the CDR3, is KAGVTQTPRYLIKTRGQQVTLSCSPISGHRSVSWYQQTPGQGLQFLFEYFSETQRNKGNFPGRFSGRQFSNSRSEMNVSTLELGDSALYLCASSLDTSGHNEQFFGPGTRLTVL.

The chain combines TRBV5-1 with TRBJ2-3, with D hard to call. The V end lost 0 bases, the J end lost 0 bases, and 11 bases lay between the germline ends. The CDR3 is 16 residues long. CDR1 and CDR2 (germline): SGHRS, YFSETQ. The CDR3 DNA reads TGCGCCAGCAGCTTGGGATCCGCGGCTAGCACAGATACGCAGTATTTT. This sequence encodes CASSLGSAASTDTQYF.